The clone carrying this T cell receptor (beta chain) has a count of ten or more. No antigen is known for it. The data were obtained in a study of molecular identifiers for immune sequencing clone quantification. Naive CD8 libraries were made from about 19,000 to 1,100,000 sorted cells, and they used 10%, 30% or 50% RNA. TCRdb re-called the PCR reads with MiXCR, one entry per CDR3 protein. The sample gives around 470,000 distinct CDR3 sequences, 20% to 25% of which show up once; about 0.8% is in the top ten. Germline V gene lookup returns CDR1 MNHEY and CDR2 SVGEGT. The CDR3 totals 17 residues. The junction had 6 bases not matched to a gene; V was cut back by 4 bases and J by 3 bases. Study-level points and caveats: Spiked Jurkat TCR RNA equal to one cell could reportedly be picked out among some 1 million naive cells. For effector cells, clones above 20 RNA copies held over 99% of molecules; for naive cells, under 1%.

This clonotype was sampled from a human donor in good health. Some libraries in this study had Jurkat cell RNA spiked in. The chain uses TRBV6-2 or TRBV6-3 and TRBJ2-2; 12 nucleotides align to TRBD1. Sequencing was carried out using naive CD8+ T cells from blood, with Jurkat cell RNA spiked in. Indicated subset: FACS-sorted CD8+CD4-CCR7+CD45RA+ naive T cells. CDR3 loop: CASSSWDRGQDTGELFF. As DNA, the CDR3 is TGTGCCAGCAGTTCCTGGGACAGGGGGCAGGACACCGGGGAGCTGTTTTTT.